The text below deals with one TCR beta chain. This sample stems from a study of blood T cell repertoires in COVID-19. Whole-study context: PBMCs, B-cell-depleted T cells, or T cells were the source of the cDNA or gDNA that made up the material.

The age range of participants was about 18 to 100 years, with residence in 20 to 25 US areas. Study processing details: Estimation of nucleated cell counts was performed using reference gene primer amplification. Produced via immunoSEQ multiplex PCR; TCRdb's table is partial and in-frame only. V and J calls and clone size are as listed in that table; D and trimming were resolved from the DNA. The data contain about 220,000 clones, around 89% of them singletons. The receptor was derived from a woman in her 30s who had recovered from COVID-19. Material for sequencing was PBMCs or T cells enriched from blood (not recorded which).

The CDR3 sequence is CATGTAFQETQYF. The CDR3 nucleotides are TGTGCCACCGGGACAGCCTTTCAAGAGACCCAGTACTTC. The chain employs TRBV19 and TRBJ2-5, with 7 positions matching TRBD1. Trimming removed 10 bases from V and 2 bases from J; junction bases left unmatched: 7. The CDR3 consists of 13 residues. Germline V gene sequence: CDR1 LNHDA, CDR2 SQIVND (reference sequence).